This record covers a single T cell receptor (beta chain). Its matching antigen is unknown. The data derive from a study of T cell repertoires in cytomegalovirus infection. Study as a whole: CMV epitopes that were recently identified and HLA-C-restricted were used alongside well-studied HLA-B-restricted ones. Indications came from public TCR beta signatures; they pointed to CMV infection and to a matching HLA type. Study-wide results and caveats: Within the response measured ex vivo, HLA-C-restricted CMV-specific TCR beta clonotypes were dominant.

Germline V CDR1 and CDR2: SGHNT, YENEEA. Trimming shortened V by 5 bases and J by 6 bases, and 12 bases separated the two germline ends. The CDR3 loop spans 13 amino acids. Via MiXCR, TCRdb re-called the reads, giving one row per CDR3 protein. Of roughly 500,000 distinct CDR3 sequences detected, more than 30% appear once; the ten largest clones hold about a sixth. The chain employs TRBV11-3 and TRBJ2-3, with D unresolved. The sample here was cultured PBMCs, taken from culture after CMV antigen stimulation. The clonotype originates from a human donor in good health (CMV status not recorded). Some clones in this sample may be carry-over from other donors' samples. The CDR3: CASSPRIGDTQYF. The CDR3 region has the DNA TGTGCCAGCAGCCCGAGAATCGGTGATACGCAGTATTTT. Drawing the rest from reference TRBV11-3 and TRBJ2-3, the complete variable domain is EAGVVQSPRYKIIEKKQPVAFWCNPISGHNTLYWYLQNLGQGPELLIRYENEEAVDDSQLPKDRFSAERLKGVDSTLKIQPAELGDSAVYLCASSPRIGDTQYFGPGTRLTVL.